One and the same sample provided the 30 T cell receptor beta chains below, sequenced in a study of T cell repertoires in cytomegalovirus infection. TCRdb used MiXCR to reprocess the reads, holding one entry per CDR3 protein. Found here are fewer than 1,000,000 distinct CDR3 sequences, less than 35% of them singletons; the top ten hold over 11%. Their specific antigens are unknown. This sample comprised cultured CD8+ T cells from PBMCs, obtained from culture after CMV antigen stimulation. Receptors were obtained from a human donor in good health (CMV status not recorded). Some clones in this sample may be carry-over from other donors' samples.

The V and J genes are TRBV6-2 or TRBV6-3 and TRBJ2-1; the D is unclear. Trimming pared 2 bases from V and 12 bases from J, leaving 11 bases between. CDR1 MNHEY and CDR2 SVGEGT come from the germline V gene. The CDR3 sequence is 12 residues long. For the CDR3, the DNA is TGTGCCAGCAGTTACGGCGGCCTAGGGCAGTTCTTC. Translation: CASSYGGLGQFF.

This clonotype was seen only a few times. This sequence joins TRBV7-9 and TRBJ2-2; D is perhaps TRBD1 or TRBD2 (5 bases each). This CDR3 contains 13 residues. V lost 9 bases to trimming and J lost 6 bases, with 14 bases between them. Germline CDR1 is SEHNR and CDR2 is FQNEAQ (reference sequence). CDR3 in DNA: TGTGCCAGTTTGGGACGAGCCCCCGGGGAGCTGTTTTTT. This encodes CASLGRAPGELFF.

As to this clonotype: Just one base apart from a much larger clone, this may be a read error. The V and J genes are TRBV7-2 and TRBJ1-3; no clear D. The CDR3 runs 12 residues. Germline CDR1 is SGHTA and CDR2 is FQGNSA. CDR3 bases: TGTGTCAGCAGCCTATCTGGAAACACCATATATTTT. It encodes CVSSLSGNTIYF.

This clonotype has at least ten counts. V usage is TRBV7-8 and J usage is TRBJ2-3; 8 nucleotides match TRBD1. Trimming at V came to 6 bases and at J to 4 bases, leaving 6 bases not matched to a gene. Per the germline V gene, CDR1 is SGHVS and CDR2 is FQNEAQ. This CDR3 region has 14 residues. CDR3 bases: TGTGCCAGCAGGCGGCAGGGGGCCGCAGATACGCAGTATTTT. Amino acid sequence: CASRRQGAADTQYF.

The V call is TRBV5-4, the J call TRBJ2-1; 10 bases are shared with TRBD2. The CDR3 covers 15 residues. From germline, CDR1 is SGHNT and CDR2 YYREEE (reference sequence). J lost 10 bases, V lost 4 bases, and 11 bases had no gene match. The CDR3 spells CASSLFSGGAEEQFF. Written as DNA, the CDR3 is TGTGCCAGCAGCCTCTTCAGCGGGGGGGCCGAGGAGCAGTTCTTC.

This rearrangement joins TRBV19 to TRBJ2-7, with a weak D call TRBD1 (6 bases). This CDR3 has 13 amino acids. Germline V gene sequence: CDR1 LNHDA, CDR2 SQIVND (reference sequence). Between the trimmed V and J ends, which lost 6 bases and 7 bases, there was a span of 16 bases. This CDR3 reads CASSPGHPQEQYV. The CDR3 DNA is TGTGCCAGTAGCCCGGGACATCCCCAGGAGCAGTACGTC.

The chain carries TRBV4-1 and TRBJ1-2, with D tentatively TRBD1 (6 bases). V was clipped by 0 bases and J by 6 bases, with 14 bases between them. The CDR3 spans 15 residues. Per the germline V gene, CDR1 is MGHRA and CDR2 is YSYEKL. The CDR3: CASSQDPRGVHGYTF. CDR3 nucleotides: TGCGCCAGCAGCCAAGATCCCAGGGGAGTGCATGGCTACACCTTC.

DNA for the CDR3: TGTGCCAGCAGTTACTCGAACGCAGTTCGAGAGACCCAGTACTTC. Protein sequence: CASSYSNAVRETQYF. The J gene is TRBJ2-5, the V gene TRBV6-8; D ambiguous. The V gene's germline CDR1 is MNHGY and CDR2 SAAAGT. V lost 0 bases and J lost 4, with 12 bases in between. This CDR3 is 15 amino acids long.

The chain combines TRBV20-1 with TRBJ1-4; D is uncertain. The ends were cut back, 0 bases at V and 0 bases at J, with 11 bases in the middle. Germline CDR1 and CDR2: DFQATT and SNEGSKA (reference sequence). This CDR3 region has 16 residues. The CDR3, as DNA: TGCAGTGCTAGAGATCTGTGGAGGTCAACTAATGAAAAACTGTTTTTT. It specifies CSARDLWRSTNEKLFF.

The CDR3 spells CASRNPKTGTGTTGELFF. The CDR3 region has the DNA TGTGCCAGCAGGAATCCAAAAACCGGGACAGGGACTACCGGGGAGCTGTTTTTT. The chain employs TRBV7-6 and TRBJ2-2, with 9 bases fitting TRBD1. Germline lookup yields CDR1 SGHVS and CDR2 FNYEAQ. Trimming cost V 6 bases and J 5 bases; bases outside gene matches: 16. This CDR3 is 18 amino acids long.

The chain has TRBV10-3 and TRBJ2-7; TRBD2 matches at 13 bases. The CDR3 runs 16 residues. CDR1 and CDR2 from the germline V gene are ENHRY and SYGVKD. The trim removed 4 bases at V and 3 bases at J, leaving 6 bases unmatched. DNA for the CDR3: TGTGCCATCAGTGTGGGACTAGCGGGGCAGAACTACGAGCAGTACTTC. Translation gives CAISVGLAGQNYEQYF.

J is TRBJ2-5 and V is TRBV12-3 or TRBV12-4, with D possibly called TRBD1 or TRBD2 (5 bases each). Trimming stripped 4 bases from V and 4 bases from J, with 13 bases between. The CDR3 loop spans 14 amino acids. As DNA, the CDR3 is TGTGCCAGCAGTTGGATAGTGGGGGTAGAGACCCAGTACTTC. It encodes CASSWIVGVETQYF.

This clonotype was seen only a few times. The CDR3 DNA follows: TGTGCCAGCAGCCAAGGGATAGCGGGGGGTCGGAACACCGGGGAGCTGTTTTTT. Amino acids: CASSQGIAGGRNTGELFF. V and J are TRBV4-2 and TRBJ2-2; TRBD2 aligns across 10 bases. Germline loops: CDR1 LGHNA, CDR2 YNFKEQ. The CDR3 consists of 18 residues. The V and J ends lost 1 base and 1 base, in that order; junction bases with no gene match: 6.

This clonotype was seen repeatedly, ten times or more. The chain links TRBV20-1 to TRBJ1-3; tentative D call: TRBD1 (5 bases). Germline-derived CDR1 and CDR2 are DFQATT and SNEGSKA (reference sequence). Deletions cut 1 base from V and 1 base from J, with 23 bases between. The CDR3 totals 19 residues. The CDR3 region has the DNA TGCAGTGCTAGAGGAGTAACGACCCTAACGGGGGAGTCTGGAAACACCATATATTTT. It codes for CSARGVTTLTGESGNTIYF.

The chain couples TRBV20-1 to TRBJ2-3, with D uncertain. Germline CDR1 and CDR2: DFQATT and SNEGSKA (reference sequence). The CDR3 contains 12 residues. V dropped 7 bases and J dropped 0 bases, with 8 bases sitting between them. CDR3 DNA sequence: TGCAGTGTGAGGCCTAGCACAGATACGCAGTATTTT. The encoded protein is CSVRPSTDTQYF.

The chain recombines TRBV28 with TRBJ1-2; D not certain. Germline assignment: CDR1 MDHEN and CDR2 SYDVKM. The CDR3 is 14 amino acids. With 10 bases removed from V and 0 bases from J, the gap between germline ends came to 15 bases. The DNA of the CDR3 is TGTGCCACCACCTCGGGAAGGGCTAACTATGGCTACACCTTC. Translation gives CATTSGRANYGYTF.

The chain uses TRBV6-2 or TRBV6-3 and TRBJ1-1; 7 bases are shared with TRBD1. The CDR3 has 14 residues. Germline V gene lookup returns CDR1 MNHEY and CDR2 SVGEGT. V lost 5 bases, J lost 6 bases, and 9 bases stayed unmatched. The CDR3, as DNA: TGTGCCAGCAGTGAGACAGGGAGTGGGTCTGAAGCTTTCTTT. Protein sequence: CASSETGSGSEAFF.

The chain has TRBV7-9 and TRBJ2-1, with TRBD2 matching 7 bases. Germline CDR1 reads SEHNR; CDR2 reads FQNEAQ (reference sequence). The length of the CDR3 is 15 residues. V was pared by 5 bases and J by 6 bases, with 10 bases of the junction left unmatched. DNA for the CDR3: TGTGCCAGCAGCCACCGGGCTAGCGGATTCAATGAGCAGTTCTTC. Translated: CASSHRASGFNEQFF.

The CDR3 DNA sequence: TGTGCCAGCAGCCTCGGGCTGCCCAGAGAAGCTTTCTTT. It encodes CASSLGLPREAFF. The chain uses TRBV14 and TRBJ1-1; D gene uncertain. Deletions cut 4 bases from V and 8 bases from J, with 14 bases between. The germline V gene encodes CDR1 SGHDN and CDR2 FVKESK. There are 13 residues in the CDR3.

This clonotype was observed a handful of times. The rearrangement joins TRBV12-3 or TRBV12-4 to TRBJ2-5; D may match TRBD1 or TRBD2 (5 bases each). V was shortened by 2 bases and J by 3 bases, with 13 bases between the two germline ends. CDR3 length equals 15 residues. The CDR3 reads CASSLIWDDEETQYF. The CDR3 DNA is TGTGCCAGCAGTTTAATCTGGGACGACGAAGAGACCCAGTACTTC.

Concerning this clonotype: A much larger clone is a single base away; this may be a read error. As DNA, the CDR3 is TGTGCCAGCAGCTTAGGCTCAGGGGTGGGCTATGACTACACCTTC. Translating it yields CASSLGSGVGYDYTF. This rearrangement joins TRBV7-2 to TRBJ1-2, with D perhaps TRBD1 (6 bases). Germline V gene data show CDR1 as SGHTA and CDR2 as FQGNSA. The CDR3 spans 15 residues.

This clonotype was counted a few times. The genes are TRBV6-2 or TRBV6-3 and TRBJ2-1; D is unclear. This CDR3 spans 13 amino acids. V lost 5 bases and J 8 bases, leaving 13 bases between the germline ends. CDR1 is MNHEY, CDR2 SVGEGT, per germline. In DNA, the CDR3 is TGTGCCAGCAGTCCTCCGAACTCCGATGAGCAGTTCTTC. Translating gives CASSPPNSDEQFF.

This CDR3 reads CASSDPGTGGGYTF. In DNA, the CDR3 is TGTGCCAGCAGTGACCCCGGGACAGGGGGCGGCTACACCTTC. The chain carries TRBV25-1 and TRBJ1-2; TRBD1 matches 12 bases. CDR1 and CDR2 from the germline V gene are MGHDK and SYGVNS. Trimming cost V 3 bases and J 8 bases; bases outside gene matches: 4. This CDR3 contains 14 residues.

V usage is TRBV7-9 and J usage is TRBJ2-6; possible D gene TRBD2, 5 bases. The germline V and J ends were trimmed by 3 bases and 2 bases, with 20 bases remaining between them. CDR1 is SEHNR and CDR2 is FQNEAQ in the germline V gene (reference sequence). This CDR3 has 19 amino acids. The CDR3, as DNA: TGTGCCAGCAGCTTCCCGGACGGGAATTTCATCCCTGGGGCCAACGTCCTGACTTTC. Amino acids: CASSFPDGNFIPGANVLTF.

In its sample, this clonotype was seen a few times. J is TRBJ2-3 and V is TRBV5-1, with TRBD2 matching 10 bases. The V gene end was trimmed by 0 bases and the J gene end by 5 bases; junction bases not matched to a gene: 9. The CDR3 length is 17 residues. Germline V lookup: CDR1 SGHRS, CDR2 YFSETQ. Here the CDR3 reads CASSLGLAGARGDTQYF. The CDR3 DNA follows: TGCGCCAGCAGCTTGGGGCTAGCGGGGGCCCGGGGAGATACGCAGTATTTT. The variable domain in full, with the rest retrieved from reference TRBV5-1 and TRBJ2-3, is KAGVTQTPRYLIKTRGQQVTLSCSPISGHRSVSWYQQTPGQGLQFLFEYFSETQRNKGNFPGRFSGRQFSNSRSEMNVSTLELGDSALYLCASSLGLAGARGDTQYFGPGTRLTVL.

This clonotype has more than one count but fewer than ten. The rearrangement joins TRBV7-2 to TRBJ2-1; weak D call: TRBD2 (7 bases). Germline loops: CDR1 SGHTA, CDR2 FQGNSA. The CDR3 is made up of 15 amino acids. The V and J ends lost 7 bases and 7 bases respectively, with 20 bases between them. The CDR3 here is CASNRGGGALNEQFF. The CDR3 DNA follows: TGTGCCAGCAACCGGGGAGGGGGGGCGTTGAATGAGCAGTTCTTC.

This clonotype came up a few times. The chain combines TRBV10-3 with TRBJ1-1; 7 nucleotides align to TRBD1. The germline V gene encodes CDR1 ENHRY and CDR2 SYGVKD. V trimming: 0 bases; J trimming: 1 base; junction bases outside the gene matches: 20. This CDR3 has 21 amino acids. The CDR3 sequence: CAISESASGYRGPHPNTEAFF. The CDR3 DNA reads TGTGCCATCAGTGAGTCCGCGTCGGGATACAGGGGCCCCCATCCGAACACTGAAGCTTTCTTT.

As for this clonotype: One end of the junction varies from germline; a read error may be responsible. Written as DNA, the CDR3 is TGTGCCAGCAGTTACTCGCAGAAAAGCAATCAGCACCAGCATTTT. Protein: CASSYSQKSNQHQHF. The chain recombines TRBV6-6 with TRBJ1-5, with D unclear. CDR1 MNHNY and CDR2 SVGAGI come from the germline V gene (reference sequence). The CDR3 has 15 residues.

There are a few counts of this clonotype. The chain is built from TRBV6-2 or TRBV6-3 and TRBJ1-2, with 9 bases fitting TRBD1. The CDR3 runs to 14 residues. Germline V gene lookup returns CDR1 MNHEY and CDR2 SVGEGT. The junction had 6 bases not matched to a gene; V was cut back by 7 bases and J by 3 bases. CDR3 amino acids: CASTGQGIYYGYTF. The CDR3 nucleotides read TGTGCCAGCACCGGACAGGGGATATACTATGGCTACACCTTC.

The rearrangement joins TRBV7-2 to TRBJ1-2, with D perhaps TRBD1 (6 bases). The CDR3 contains 15 residues. The germline V gene encodes CDR1 SGHTA and CDR2 FQGNSA. V lost 7 bases and J 4 bases, leaving 19 bases between the germline ends. The CDR3 nucleotides read TGTGCCAGCATCCGGACAGTCACGGAAATCTATGGCTACACCTTC. This encodes CASIRTVTEIYGYTF.